This T cell receptor (beta chain) was identified during a study of OX40 agonist ivuxolimab in advanced cancers. Study-level background: Ivuxolimab was an agonistic, fully human IgG2 monoclonal antibody directed against OX40 (CD134), a costimulatory receptor. Prior anti-PD-1, anti-PD-L1 or anti-CTLA-4 therapy was permitted, and checkpoint inhibitors had been received by less than 45% of dose-escalation patients. Partial responses occurred in three dose-escalation patients: two with cutaneous melanoma and one with hepatocellular carcinoma. Intravenous ivuxolimab was administered to patients every 2 weeks at six dose levels: 0.01, 0.1, 0.3, 1.5, 3 and 10 mg/kg. A male proportion of 82.7% and a mean age of 60 years, ranging from about 23 to 90, were recorded for the dose-escalation cohort. Of the approximately 54 patients in dose escalation, some 20 had hepatocellular carcinoma, about 15 had melanoma, 9 had renal cell carcinoma and 9 had head and neck cancer. The paper reports the monotherapy dose-escalation portion (N = 52 patients) of the phase I ivuxolimab trial. Peripheral TCRbeta sequencing aimed to test whether ivuxolimab altered TCR sequence diversity and caused clonal T-cell expansion. Beyond this particular receptor, the publication reports: Low levels of normalized T-cell clonal expansion were also seen in some patients who did not respond. Which antigens the clonally expanded peripheral T cells were specific for was not determined. In the 0.1-3.0 mg/kg groups, partial responders had among the lowest normalized peripheral clonal expansion, particularly in CD8+ T cells. At doses of 0.1 to 3.0 mg/kg, clonal expansion of both CD4+ and CD8+ T cells in blood was seen between baseline and week 6. After ivuxolimab, more expanded clones were found on average in CD8+ T cells than in CD4+ T cells.

Genomic DNA was extracted from sorted cells for sequencing of the TCRbeta CDR3 region. The immunoSEQ Assay was used for sequencing of TCRbeta CDR3 regions. This immuneACCESS table, as held by TCRdb, lists in-frame sequences with V and J called but not all clones. Of the missing ones, under half trace to an unresolved V gene in checked studies; the others have no known cause. This sample holds more than 80,000 clones; about 87% were observed only once. The ten largest clones add up to around 1.5% of the sample. The germline V gene supplies CDR1 SGHDN and CDR2 FVKESK. V loses 1 base of germline sequence and J loses 7 bases, and the interval between the two ends is 10 bases. From the cysteine up to the phenylalanine, the CDR3 has a length of 13 residues. CDR3 DNA only is kept here, 39 bases in frame from base 1. Patients with autoimmune disease history or receiving systemic immunosuppression were excluded from the trial. In every dose cohort, peripheral blood was drawn for TCR sequencing at baseline, cycle 4 day 1, and cycle 7 day 1. Samples came from an open-label, multicenter, first-in-human phase I dose-escalation trial of ivuxolimab. The trial enrolled adults with locally advanced or metastatic head and neck squamous cell, hepatocellular, melanoma or renal cell carcinoma. CD4+ and CD8+ T cells were sorted separately from peripheral blood before TCR sequencing.

Judged by its sample share, this clone qualifies as medium-sized (0.01 to 0.1%). There is no known antigen for this receptor. It has no much larger one-base neighbor in the sample; base qualities were not kept. The source of this sequence is an adult with an advanced solid tumor such as melanoma, head and neck, liver or kidney cancer. The sequencing used CD4+ or CD8+ T cells sorted from blood, collected in a trial of the OX40 agonist ivuxolimab. This receptor chain uses TRBV14 and TRBJ1-2; there is no confident call for the D gene. The sequenced DNA: TGTGCCAGCAGCCAAGCCAACAGAGGTGGCTACACCTTC. This gives the protein CASSQANRGGYTF.